Listed below are T cell receptor beta chains from one sample, sequenced in a study of response to subunit inactivated influenza vaccine. Each CDR3 protein is one row after TCRdb ran MiXCR on the RT-PCR reads. The data show around 300,000 distinct CDR3 sequences, with about 20% seen just once and about a tenth held by the top ten. The specimen was PBMCs from blood, collected about 19 months after vaccination. The receptors were gathered from a man aged 50-75 years who received an inactivated influenza vaccine. Both conserved end residues are part of each CDR3. D genes are given only for firm matches. Clone size is not always given. Where it is, it says once, few, many or a class for expanded clones.

V	size	D	J	DNA	CDR3
TRBV11-2	NA	NA	TRBJ2-1	TGTGCCAGCAGCTTTCTGGGGTTCTCTTACAATGAGCAGTTCTTC	CASSFLGFSYNEQFF
TRBV28	few	NA	TRBJ2-5	TGTGCCAGCAAGGGCAGCCAAGAGACCCAGTACTTC	CASKGSQETQYF
TRBV27	NA	NA	TRBJ1-1	TGTGCCAGCAGCCTTCCCCCTGGGCAACCGAACACTGAAGCTTTCTTT	CASSLPPGQPNTEAFF
TRBV28	NA	NA	TRBJ2-1	TGTGCCAGCAGGCTGACTATAGCCTACTACAATGAGCAGTTCTTC	CASRLTIAYYNEQFF
TRBV7-6	NA	NA	TRBJ2-7	TGTGCCAGCAGCGACGGTACTAGGGGGGTTGAGCAGTACTTC	CASSDGTRGVEQYF
TRBV12-3/TRBV12-4	NA	NA	TRBJ2-2	TGTGCCAGCAGGGCCCTGGGCATCGGGGAGCTGTTTTTT	CASRALGIGELFF
TRBV28	NA	NA	TRBJ2-5	TGTGCCAGCAGTTCCACACAGGGAGGCCAGGAGACCCAGTACTTC	CASSSTQGGQETQYF
TRBV28	NA	NA	TRBJ2-2	TGTGCCAGCAACATACACGGGACCTCCACCGGGGAGCTGTTTTTT	CASNIHGTSTGELFF
TRBV10-3	few	TRBD1	TRBJ2-5	TGTGCCATCACGGGACAGGGGGAAGAGACCCAGTACTTC	CAITGQGEETQYF
TRBV25-1	few	NA	TRBJ1-6	TGTGCCAGCAGTGAATGGGGAGGGGTTAATTCACCCCTCCACTTT	CASSEWGGVNSPLHF
TRBV7-9	few	NA	TRBJ2-7	TGTGCCAGCAGCTTGTCGTCGAGGAGCTCCTACGAGCAGTACTTC	CASSLSSRSSYEQYF
TRBV7-2	NA	TRBD1	TRBJ2-2	TGTGCCAGCAGCCTGGACAGGGCGCGGACCGGGGAGCTGTTTTTT	CASSLDRARTGELFF
TRBV7-9	once	NA	TRBJ2-3	TGTGCCAGCAGCCCCCCGCTGGGCAGCACAGATACGCAGTATTTT	CASSPPLGSTDTQYF
TRBV20-1	few	NA	TRBJ2-1	TGCAGTGCTCAGCCTGAACCCTACAATGAGCAGTTCTTC	CSAQPEPYNEQFF
TRBV20-1	few	TRBD1	TRBJ1-2	TGCAGTGCTAGAGGACAGGGAGGCTACACCTTC	CSARGQGGYTF
TRBV18	NA	NA	TRBJ2-3	TGTGCCAGCTCACTGGGTTTGGGCAAATCAGATACGCAGTATTTT	CASSLGLGKSDTQYF
TRBV4-1	NA	TRBD2	TRBJ2-2	TGCGCCAGCAAAACTAGCGGGGGGGCGACCGGGGAGCTGTTTTTT	CASKTSGGATGELFF
TRBV7-2	NA	TRBD2	TRBJ2-1	TGTGCCAGCAGCACGGGACTAGCGGCCTACAATGAGCAGTTCTTC	CASSTGLAAYNEQFF
TRBV29-1	NA	TRBD1	TRBJ1-2	TGCAGCGTGTGGACAGGGATGAACTATGGCTACACCTTC	CSVWTGMNYGYTF
TRBV6-1	NA	TRBD1	TRBJ1-6	TGTGCCACCAACGGGACCTCGACAGGGAACAATTCACCCCTCCACTTT	CATNGTSTGNNSPLHF
TRBV7-8	NA	NA	TRBJ1-1	TGTGCCAGCAGCCCCGGTGTCAGGACGAACACTGAAGCTTTCTTT	CASSPGVRTNTEAFF
TRBV7-2	NA	NA	TRBJ1-5	TGTGCCAGCAGGCTTCAGGGGAGCAATCAGCCCCAGCATTTT	CASRLQGSNQPQHF